This T cell receptor beta chain stems from a study of blood T cell repertoires in COVID-19. Study details: Sites in the United States, Italy and Spain provided acute and convalescent COVID-19 samples. Sample material is recorded as cDNA or gDNA derived from T cells, B-cell-depleted T cells, or PBMCs.

CDR1 and CDR2 (germline): MNHEY, SVGAGI. After removal of 2 bases from V and 7 bases from J, the junction contained 7 bases not matched to a gene. This CDR3 contains 16 residues. The repertoire was sequenced with immunoSEQ multiplex PCR; TCRdb's copy has only in-frame clones and lacks some. The data show more than 300,000 clones, 80% to 95% seen once. Sequenced material: PBMCs or T cells enriched from blood (not recorded which). V is TRBV6-5 and J is TRBJ2-3; 12 bases align to TRBD2. This TCR came from a woman aged 40 to 50 who had been exposed to COVID-19. The CDR3 reads CASSYRASGGVNTQYF. The CDR3 nucleotides are TGTGCCAGCAGTTACCGGGCTAGCGGGGGGGTAAATACGCAGTATTTT.